This T cell receptor beta chain was identified during a study of a mutant IDH1 vaccine in newly diagnosed glioma. Sequenced by immunoSEQ multiplex PCR; TCRdb stores in-frame clones only, minus some. The table lists some 68,000 clones, less than 85% of them singletons, with more than 6.5% in the top ten. Time point noted: baseline, week 1 (first vaccination visit). Treatment noted: pre-vaccination baseline after standard-of-care therapy. V was cut by 2 bases and J by 7 bases, with 9 bases left in between. CDR3 length: 13 amino acids. Looked up from germline, CDR1 is SGDLS and CDR2 is YYNGEE. The chain joins TRBV9 to TRBJ2-2, with D possibly TRBD2 on 6 matching bases. The clonotype was recovered from a man aged 45-60 years with glioma. Material: PBMCs, obtained from a glioma patient treated with radiotherapy, temozolomide or both. Here the CDR3 reads CASSVGGSGELFF. The CDR3, as DNA: TGTGCCAGCAGCGTGGGGGGAAGCGGGGAGCTGTTTTTT.